This T cell receptor beta chain was recovered during a study of T-cell reconstitution after alpha-beta-depleted transplantation in children. Study findings and constraints: At one year after transplant, newly produced T cells mostly accounted for T-cell counts and diversity.

The CDR3 loop spans 21 amino acids. Germline CDR1 is LNHNV and CDR2 is YYDKDF (reference sequence). After removal of 0 bases from V and 6 bases from J, the junction contained 18 bases not matched to a gene. As to this clonotype: Antigen specificity is unknown.

The TCRbeta library was prepared with unique molecular identifiers. From the PCR reads, TCRdb called clonotypes with MiXCR, one entry per CDR3 protein. The data hold about 640,000 distinct CDR3 sequences, with about an eighth observed a single time. This receptor was taken from a male patient younger than 18 who had a stem cell transplant for acute myeloid leukemia, so the T cells may come from the graft donor. The chain carries TRBV15 and TRBJ2-1; TRBD2 matches 12 bases. The sequenced sample was PBMCs, mostly from graft donor cells, obtained 360 days after TCRalphabeta/CD19-depleted stem cell transplant. CDR3 residues: CATSRDLRRLAGGRESNEQFF. The CDR3 DNA reads TGTGCCACCAGCAGAGATCTTCGACGTCTAGCGGGAGGGAGGGAGAGCAATGAGCAGTTCTTC.